This T cell receptor beta chain was sequenced in a study of blood T cell repertoires in COVID-19 (dated by TCRdb to about 2020). In terms of the full investigation: Collaborator samples came from the United States, Italy and Spain and covered acute and convalescent phases of COVID-19. The dataset comprised deeply sampled blood TCRbeta repertoires from subjects exposed to, actively infected with, or recovered from COVID-19. HLA class I and class II types, where available, came from metadata supplied by the sample provider rather than from assay-based typing. The repertoires were released in a freely available public database meant as a resource for research on the immune response to SARS-CoV-2. A de-identified subject ID, COVID-19 status, age in years and sex were almost always included in the sample metadata. The material from the prospective study consisted of cDNA or gDNA derived from T cells, B-cell-depleted T cells, or PBMCs. The samples were drawn from two sources: the first 160 participants of the ongoing ImmuneRACE study, and 1,000 to 1,500 subjects contributed by 6 global collaborators.

This clone came up once. The antigen this receptor binds is unknown. Within one base of it there is no much larger clone, and no base qualities were kept. The collaborating institutions used their own protocols to collect whole blood in K2EDTA tubes. Collaborator samples were shipped for TCRbeta analysis as frozen whole blood, isolated PBMCs, or DNA extracted from either sample type. The immunoSEQ Assay, a bias-controlled multiplex PCR, was used to amplify TCRbeta CDR3 regions from genomic DNA. Processing in the source paper ran as follows. Nucleated cell counts per sample were estimated from amplification of reference gene primers within the assay. Sequence reads were collapsed and filtered to measure the absolute abundance of every unique TCRbeta CDR3 rearrangement. For each sample, productive Simpson clonality was calculated by taking the square root of Simpson's diversity index across productive rearrangements. The table was pulled from immuneACCESS by TCRdb, which kept in-frame rearrangements only. Such tables lose some clones; where checked, under half of the loss comes from unresolved V genes, and the rest has no known cause. V and J calls and clone size follow that table, whereas D and trimming were derived from the DNA. This sample holds 200,000 or so clones; around 80% were observed only once. The top ten clonotypes cover around 15% of the sample.

CDR1 and CDR2, per the germline V gene, are MDHEN and SYDVKM. The CDR3 covers 13 residues, taking in both the cysteine and the phenylalanine. Only CDR3 DNA is held: 39 bases, read in frame from base 1. The V end gives up 6 bases and the J end 6 bases, leaving 7 bases in the junction not matched to a gene. What the research found in general, with its limitations: The quantity of clinical and demographic metadata differed by source and by participant and was supplied without curation.

This chain is built from TRBV28 and TRBJ1-2; 7 central bases correspond to TRBD1. The clonotype was recovered from a man aged 25-45 years with active or convalescent COVID-19. Sequenced input: peripheral blood. The DNA sequence is TGTGCCAGCAGCCCTGACAGGGAGGATGGCTACACCTTC. Protein translation: CASSPDREDGYTF.